Following are 19 T cell receptor beta chains from one sample sequenced in a study of control samples from healthy donors and cancer patients. The data were produced by immunoSEQ multiplex PCR, yet TCRdb's version contains in-frame clones alone and is incomplete. The table lists over 100,000 clones, about 91% of them singletons. Sequenced material: blood. The origin of the receptors is a woman between 18 and 30 years old in good health.

This clone was detected once. This rearrangement joins TRBV6-5 to TRBJ2-2, with D perhaps being TRBD1 or TRBD2 (5 bases each). Germline V gene lookup returns CDR1 MNHEY and CDR2 SVGAGI. V gave up 11 bases and J gave up 1 base, with 17 bases separating them. The CDR3 is 15 amino acids. This CDR3 reads CALRDGSKNTGELFF. DNA of the CDR3: TGTGCCCTACGGGACGGATCAAAGAACACCGGGGAGCTGTTTTTT.

The chain has TRBV5-4 and TRBJ2-6; D remains ambiguous. V was clipped by 2 bases and J by 1 base, with 7 bases between them. Germline CDR1 is SGHNT and CDR2 is YYREEE (reference sequence). This CDR3 has 15 amino acids. For the CDR3, the DNA is TGTGCCAGCAGCTTCCGCAGGTCTGGGGCCAACGTCCTGACTTTC. Translated, it gives CASSFRRSGANVLTF.

This chain connects TRBV28 to TRBJ2-3, with D unclear. The CDR3 is made up of 12 amino acids. V was trimmed by 8 bases and J by 6 bases, leaving 12 bases between them. The germline V gene encodes CDR1 MDHEN and CDR2 SYDVKM. CDR3 in DNA: TGTGCCAGCCAGTATTCTGTTGATACGCAGTATTTT. Translating it yields CASQYSVDTQYF.

J is TRBJ1-2 and V is TRBV18; D gene uncertain. The CDR3 contains 14 residues. V was shortened by 3 bases and J by 4 bases, with 12 bases between the two germline ends. The germline V gene encodes CDR1 KGHSH and CDR2 LQKENI. The CDR3 region has the DNA TGTGCCAGCTCACCTCTTTCCGAGGGCTATGGCTACACCTTC. It translates to CASSPLSEGYGYTF.

The chain carries TRBV27 and TRBJ1-1; the D gene is possibly TRBD1 (6 bases). The germline gives CDR1 MNHEY, CDR2 SMNVEV (reference sequence). The ends were cut back, 2 bases at V and 6 bases at J, with 10 bases in the middle. This CDR3 contains 13 residues. CDR3 loop: CASSLPGQSEAFF. CDR3 nucleotide sequence: TGTGCCAGCAGTTTACCAGGACAGTCTGAAGCTTTCTTT.

The chain recombines TRBV11-3 with TRBJ2-1, with TRBD1 matching over 8 bases. The V gene end was trimmed by 0 bases and the J gene end by 3 bases; junction bases not matched to a gene: 1. The length of the CDR3 is 15 residues. Germline V gives CDR1 SGHNT, CDR2 YENEEA. The CDR3 sequence is CASSLEGQDYNEQFF. The DNA of the CDR3 is TGTGCCAGCAGCTTAGAGGGACAGGACTACAATGAGCAGTTCTTC.

The chain links TRBV7-6 to TRBJ2-4, with 7 nucleotides matching TRBD1. CDR3 length: 16 residues. With V trimmed by 5 bases and J by 1 base, 8 bases remained unmatched. CDR1 is SGHVS and CDR2 is FNYEAQ in the germline V gene. CDR3 sequence: CASSPSTGEAKNIQYF. CDR3 sequence (DNA): TGTGCCAGCAGCCCATCAACAGGGGAGGCCAAAAACATTCAGTACTTC.

CDR3 sequence: CASSTGTGGSYEQYF. CDR3 coding DNA: TGTGCCAGTAGTACCGGGACAGGGGGCTCCTACGAGCAGTACTTC. This rearrangement joins TRBV19 to TRBJ2-7, with 11 bases identical to TRBD1. This CDR3 spans 15 amino acids. The J segment lost 0 bases and the V segment lost 4 bases, leaving 2 bases of the junction unmatched. The germline V gene has CDR1 LNHDA and CDR2 SQIVND (reference sequence).

This clone has just a few counts. V is TRBV19 and J is TRBJ1-6; the D gene is possibly TRBD1 (5 bases). The CDR3 runs to 14 residues. Trimming cost V 4 bases and J 9 bases, with 13 bases left between them. CDR1 is LNHDA, CDR2 SQIVND, per germline (reference sequence). CDR3 sequence (DNA): TGTGCCAGTAGTACCAGGGAAGCGAGTTCACCCCTCCACTTT. It translates to CASSTREASSPLHF.

The chain employs TRBV7-9 and TRBJ1-5; D is unclear. The V gene's germline CDR1 is SEHNR and CDR2 FQNEAQ (reference sequence). With 2 bases removed from V and 1 base from J, the gap between germline ends came to 3 bases. The CDR3 sequence is 13 residues long. The CDR3 sequence is CASSLNSNQPQHF. The CDR3 DNA is TGTGCCAGCAGCTTAAACAGCAATCAGCCCCAGCATTTT.

The genes are TRBV19 and TRBJ1-2; tentative D call: TRBD1 (5 bases). Trimming removed 5 bases at V and 1 base at J, with 14 bases between. CDR1 is LNHDA and CDR2 is SQIVND in the germline V gene (reference sequence). This CDR3 is built from 15 residues. CDR3 in amino acids: CASSSGGAGNYGYTF. CDR3 sequence (DNA): TGTGCCAGTAGTTCCGGTGGGGCGGGTAACTATGGCTACACCTTC. The full variable domain, in which reference TRBV19 and TRBJ1-2 provide the parts outside the CDR3, is DGGITQSPKYLFRKEGQNVTLSCEQNLNHDAMYWYRQDPGQGLRLIYYSQIVNDFQKGDIAEGYSVSREKKESFPLTVTSAQKNPTAFYLCASSSGGAGNYGYTFGSGTRLTVV.

V and J are TRBV7-8 and TRBJ1-2; D is perhaps TRBD1 (5 bases). V shed 10 bases and J shed 5 bases, with 17 bases lying between them. The germline V gene has CDR1 SGHVS and CDR2 FQNEAQ. The CDR3 extends over 13 amino acids. The CDR3 sequence: CATSGLGPYGYTF. The DNA for the CDR3 is TGTGCCACCTCGGGACTGGGGCCATATGGCTACACCTTC.

This chain links TRBV3-1 (or the pseudogene TRBV3-2) with TRBJ2-5; D assignment may be TRBD1 or TRBD2 (5 bases each). The germline CDR1 and CDR2 sequences are LGHDT and YNNKEL (reference sequence). This CDR3 is built from 15 residues. V dropped 4 bases and J dropped 3 bases, with 15 bases sitting between them. CDR3 residues: CASSPLGTDEETQYF. The CDR3, as DNA: TGTGCCAGCAGCCCGTTAGGGACGGATGAAGAGACCCAGTACTTC.

The chain uses TRBV18 and TRBJ1-2; D is ambiguous. Trimming shortened V by 3 bases and J by 8 bases, and 10 bases separated the two germline ends. The CDR3 spans 12 residues. CDR1 is KGHSH, CDR2 LQKENI, per germline. The CDR3 loop is CASSPDLVGYTF. DNA of the CDR3: TGTGCCAGCTCACCGGACCTCGTCGGCTACACCTTC.

As DNA, the CDR3 is TGTGCCAGCAGCCGCATAAGTGGCTACACCTACGAGCAGTACTTC. Translated: CASSRISGYTYEQYF. The chain joins TRBV11-3 to TRBJ2-7; no clear D. This CDR3 comprises 15 residues. Germline V gene lookup returns CDR1 SGHNT and CDR2 YENEEA. V was trimmed by 5 bases and J by 2 bases, leaving 16 bases between them.

DNA for the CDR3: TGTGCCAGCAGCTCACTTCTCCGGGGGGGTCAGGGCTACACCTTC. Its translation is CASSSLLRGGQGYTF. The chain joins TRBV7-2 to TRBJ1-2, with D perhaps matching TRBD1 (5 bases). V gave up 4 bases and J gave up 8 bases, with 20 bases separating them. This CDR3 contains 15 residues. Germline CDR1 SGHTA, CDR2 FQGNSA.

CDR3 coding DNA: TGTGCCACCAGCAGAGATACAGGGAATAGCAATCAGCCCCAGCATTTT. Translated: CATSRDTGNSNQPQHF. V usage is TRBV15 and J usage is TRBJ1-5, with a possible D match to TRBD1 (6 bases). Trimming removed 0 bases from V and 0 bases from J, with 9 bases in between. Per germline, CDR1 LNHNV and CDR2 YYDKDF (reference sequence). The CDR3 runs 16 residues.

The rearrangement uses TRBV5-4 and TRBJ2-7, with 10 bases aligning to TRBD2. The CDR3 is made up of 14 amino acids. Germline-derived CDR1 and CDR2 are SGHNT and YYREEE (reference sequence). V was clipped by 3 bases and J by 3 bases; unmatched bases: 3. This chain's CDR3 is CASSWASGGYEQYF. The CDR3 DNA reads TGTGCCAGCAGCTGGGCTAGCGGGGGCTACGAGCAGTACTTC.

The CDR3 protein is CASSRLSSGGSYEQYF. Written as DNA, the CDR3 is TGCGCCAGCAGCCGACTAAGTAGCGGGGGCTCCTACGAGCAGTACTTC. V usage is TRBV5-1 and J usage is TRBJ2-7; TRBD2 matches 9 bases. V lost 4 bases to trimming and J lost 0 bases; unmatched junction nucleotides: 8. The CDR3 consists of 16 residues. CDR1 and CDR2 from the germline V gene are SGHRS and YFSETQ.